This TCR beta chain was found in a study of T-cell memory formation after mild COVID-19. Study outcomes and limitations: Of the contracting clones, CD4+ ones lay mainly in CM and EM, and CD8+ ones in EMRA.

V was clipped by 1 base and J by 2 bases, with 12 bases between them. The CDR3 runs to 15 residues. Germline loops: CDR1 SGHDT, CDR2 YYEEEE. One entry per CDR3 protein, called by TCRdb with MiXCR from the 5' RACE reads. Found here are hundreds of thousands of distinct CDR3 sequences, roughly 22% of them singletons; the top ten hold roughly an eighth. With respect to this clonotype: Its antigen is unknown.

V usage is TRBV5-6 and J usage is TRBJ1-2; TRBD1 is a possible D gene (5 bases). The clonotype was recovered from an adult woman who had mild COVID-19 (a few samples of this study predate the infection). Cell type and time point are not known. The sequencing input was PBMCs or a T cell subset sorted from them (not recorded which). CDR3 coding DNA: TGTGCCAGCAGCTTGATCATTTCAGGGAACTATGGCTACACCTTC. Its protein is CASSLIISGNYGYTF.